The next 17 T cell receptor beta chains were all read from a single sample in a study of OX40 agonist ivuxolimab in advanced cancers. TCRdb's table, derived via immunoSEQ multiplex PCR, lists solely in-frame clones and lacks some. The table shows about 14,000 clones, with about 77% occurring only once. The input for sequencing was CD4+ or CD8+ T cells sorted from blood, taken in a trial of the OX40 agonist ivuxolimab. These receptor sequences come from an adult with an advanced solid tumor such as melanoma, head and neck, liver or kidney cancer.

This sequence joins TRBV27 and TRBJ2-7; weak D call: TRBD1 (6 bases). The CDR3 runs to 14 residues. V was clipped by 3 bases and J by 1 base, with 10 bases between them. Germline V gives CDR1 MNHEY, CDR2 SMNVEV (reference sequence). The CDR3 sequence is CASSFGTRSYEQYF. The CDR3 bases are TGTGCCAGCAGTTTCGGGACACGTTCCTACGAGCAGTACTTC.

This clone was seen only once. V and J are TRBV25-1 and TRBJ2-1; 13 positions match TRBD2. Germline trimming cut 5 bases from V and 7 bases from J; bases unmatched to any gene: 14. The CDR3 is 18 amino acids. Per germline, CDR1 MGHDK and CDR2 SYGVNS. CDR3 sequence (DNA): TGTGCCAGCAGTCCCTGGACTAGCGGGAGCCATCGGACAAATGAGCAGTTCTTC. Translated: CASSPWTSGSHRTNEQFF. Together with reference TRBV25-1 and TRBJ2-1, the CDR3 gives the full variable domain: EADIYQTPRYLVIGTGKKITLECSQTMGHDKMYWYQQDPGMELHLIHYSYGVNSTEKGDLSSESTVSRIRTEHFPLTLESARPSHTSQYLCASSPWTSGSHRTNEQFFGPGTRLTVL.

This clone was seen a single time. V is TRBV2 and J is TRBJ2-7; 7 nucleotides match TRBD1. The trim removed 8 bases at V and 6 bases at J, leaving 10 bases unmatched. The CDR3 loop spans 13 amino acids. Germline CDR1 is SNHLY and CDR2 is FYNNEI. The DNA for the CDR3 is TGTGCCAGCTTTGGACAGGCAGGACTCGAGCAGTACTTC. Amino acid sequence: CASFGQAGLEQYF.

The CDR3 here is CASTQGERNQPQHF. As DNA, the CDR3 is TGTGCCAGCACCCAGGGTGAGCGCAATCAGCCCCAGCATTTT. The chain is built from TRBV21-1 and TRBJ1-5; the listed D gene, TRBD1, was not tested against the DNA. TRBV21-1 is tagged as a pseudogene. This CDR3 region has 14 residues.

The chain combines TRBV7-2 with TRBJ2-7, with D maybe TRBD2 (5 bases). V was shortened by 2 bases and J by 2 bases, with 7 bases between the two germline ends. Germline lookup yields CDR1 SGHTA and CDR2 FQGNSA. This CDR3 is 13 amino acids long. The CDR3, as DNA: TGTGCCAGCAGCTTAAGGCGGGCCTACGAGCAGTACTTC. Encoded protein: CASSLRRAYEQYF.

V usage is TRBV6-6 and J usage is TRBJ2-1; D is ambiguous. The V end lost 8 bases, the J end lost 5 bases, and 4 bases lay between the germline ends. The CDR3 spans 10 residues. CDR1 is MNHNY and CDR2 is SVGAGI in the germline V gene (reference sequence). In nucleotides, the CDR3 is TGTGCCAGCGCCCACAATGAGCAGTTCTTC. Residues: CASAHNEQFF.

This rearrangement joins TRBV11-2 to TRBJ1-5, with TRBD1 as a possible D gene (5 bases). Trimming removed 5 bases at V and 4 bases at J, with 9 bases between. CDR1 and CDR2 (germline): SGHAT, FQNNGV. This CDR3 region has 13 residues. As DNA, the CDR3 is TGTGCCAGCAGCCATGGGGGAAATCAGCCCCAGCATTTT. As protein: CASSHGGNQPQHF.

The genes are TRBV5-8 and TRBJ2-7, with TRBD1 matching 7 bases. Germline values: CDR1 SGHTS, CDR2 YDEGEE. Unmatched junction bases numbered 6, after V lost 6 bases and J lost 3 bases. The CDR3 is 13 residues long. The DNA for the CDR3 is TGTGCCAGCACCGACAGGGATTACTACGAGCAGTACTTC. It specifies CASTDRDYYEQYF.

Only a few counts were recorded for this clone. The rearrangement uses TRBV7-9 and TRBJ2-5, with TRBD2 matching 10 bases. The CDR3 is made up of 17 amino acids. Per germline, CDR1 SEHNR and CDR2 FQNEAQ (reference sequence). With V trimmed by 4 bases and J by 5 bases, 13 bases remained unmatched. The CDR3 spells CASSSVVSGRAGETQYF. The CDR3 region has the DNA TGTGCCAGCAGCTCAGTCGTGAGCGGGAGGGCCGGGGAGACCCAGTACTTC.

The chain has TRBV7-9 and TRBJ2-1, with D unclear. Trimming took off 5 bases at V and 6 bases at J, with 14 bases between the two ends. This CDR3 is built from 14 residues. Germline V lookup: CDR1 SEHNR, CDR2 FQNEAQ (reference sequence). CDR3 sequence reads: CASSPAMVTNEQFF. Here the CDR3 DNA reads TGTGCCAGCAGCCCAGCCATGGTGACCAATGAGCAGTTCTTC.

Concerning this clone: Other DNA sequences in the sample encode the same CDR3. The chain carries TRBV5-8 and TRBJ2-7, with a weak D call TRBD2 (6 bases). The length of the CDR3 is 15 residues. Per germline, CDR1 SGHTS and CDR2 YDEGEE. The ends were cut back, 6 bases at V and 5 bases at J, with 21 bases in the middle. CDR3 region: CASTEFSPGVDEQYF. For the CDR3, the DNA is TGTGCCAGCACCGAATTTTCCCCGGGGGTGGACGAGCAGTACTTC.

The rearrangement joins TRBV30 to TRBJ2-7; no firm D call. The CDR3 runs 11 residues. V dropped 0 bases and J dropped 5 bases, with 5 bases sitting between them. Germline lookup yields CDR1 GTSNPN and CDR2 SVGIG (reference sequence). The CDR3 reads CAWSVDHEQYF. The DNA for the CDR3 is TGTGCCTGGAGTGTAGACCACGAGCAGTACTTC.

The chain recombines TRBV27 with TRBJ2-7, with 14 bases fitting TRBD2. Germline V gives CDR1 MNHEY, CDR2 SMNVEV (reference sequence). Trimming removed 4 bases from V and 6 bases from J; junction bases left unmatched: 11. The CDR3 covers 17 residues. CDR3 region: CASSSLVTSGRVGEQYF. The CDR3 region has the DNA TGTGCCAGCAGTTCTCTCGTGACTAGCGGGAGGGTAGGCGAGCAGTACTTC.

This clone was seen only once. This rearrangement joins TRBV19 to TRBJ2-3; D assignment may be TRBD1 or TRBD2 (5 bases each). With 3 bases removed from V and 5 bases from J, the gap between germline ends came to 15 bases. There are 15 residues in the CDR3. Germline V gene data show CDR1 as LNHDA and CDR2 as SQIVND (reference sequence). The CDR3: CASSIGATRGDTQYF. CDR3 DNA sequence: TGTGCCAGTAGTATTGGGGCTACCCGGGGAGATACGCAGTATTTT. The complete variable domain, with remaining parts taken from reference TRBV19 and TRBJ2-3, reads DGGITQSPKYLFRKEGQNVTLSCEQNLNHDAMYWYRQDPGQGLRLIYYSQIVNDFQKGDIAEGYSVSREKKESFPLTVTSAQKNPTAFYLCASSIGATRGDTQYFGPGTRLTVL.

The J gene is TRBJ2-1, the V gene TRBV6-4, with a tentative D call TRBD2 (6 bases). Per the germline V gene, CDR1 is MRHNA and CDR2 is SNTAGT. The CDR3 length is 14 residues. The V and J ends lost 2 bases and 6 bases respectively, with 11 bases between them. CDR3 region: CASSDRGLVNEQFF. In DNA form, the CDR3 reads TGTGCCAGCAGTGACCGGGGACTCGTCAATGAGCAGTTCTTC.

V gene TRBV19 combines with J gene TRBJ2-1; 11 positions match TRBD2. The CDR3 runs 17 residues. J gave up 8 bases and V 4 bases, and 13 bases lay outside the gene matches. The V gene's germline CDR1 is LNHDA and CDR2 SQIVND (reference sequence). The CDR3 loop is CASSSPIAGGQVDEQFF. In DNA form, the CDR3 reads TGTGCCAGTAGTAGCCCCATAGCGGGAGGGCAAGTCGATGAGCAGTTCTTC.

This sequence joins TRBV7-9 and TRBJ1-4, with 9 bases that match TRBD1. Losses at the gene ends were 5 bases for V and 6 bases for J; bases not matched to a gene: 7. This CDR3 is 15 amino acids long. Germline CDR1 and CDR2: SEHNR and FQNEAQ (reference sequence). CDR3 residues: CASSLLTGGDEKLFF. For the CDR3, the DNA is TGTGCCAGCAGCCTCCTGACAGGGGGAGATGAAAAACTGTTTTTT. Full variable domain (remainder filled in from reference TRBV7-9 and TRBJ1-4): DTGVSQNPRHKITKRGQNVTFRCDPISEHNRLYWYRQTLGQGPEFLTYFQNEAQLEKSRLLSDRFSAERPKGSFSTLEIQRTEQGDSAMYLCASSLLTGGDEKLFFGSGTQLSVL.